This TCR beta chain was recorded in a study of T cells in Graves' hyperthyroidism and ophthalmopathy (dated by TCRdb to about 2019). Regarding the study in general: Peripheral blood was sampled at the time of initial diagnosis, prior to any treatment. To identify distinguishing TCR V-J signatures, a discovery cohort of 100 or so patients was used, comprising roughly 45 with Graves' ophthalmopathy and around 60 with stable Graves' hyperthyroidism. Prospective prediction of ophthalmopathy was tested in an independent validation cohort of fewer than 20 hyperthyroidism patients and around 16 patients who later progressed to ophthalmopathy. The 85 to 100 discovery patients were randomly split 7:3 into training and test sets. The study also compared thyroid tissue and blood T-cell repertoires from 6 or 7 Graves' hyperthyroidism patients. Once sampling was done, hyperthyroidism patients were given methimazole at a starting dose of 30 mg daily, whereas ophthalmopathy patients were given high-dose intravenous methylprednisolone. According to the paper, TCR Vbeta CDR3 sequencing was carried out on some 130 peripheral blood samples, which came from over 40 ophthalmopathy, around 75 hyperthyroidism and around 17 progressor patients.

Amplification of TCR beta CDR3 regions was carried out from RNA transcripts. A first-round RT-PCR of the TCR CDR3 used the HTBI primer set with the Qiagen OneStep RT-PCR kit. The libraries were constructed in a second round of multiplex PCR and then size-selected and purified. The libraries were sequenced on an Illumina HiSeq2000 using paired-end 100 bp reads. In the authors' own workflow: Raw data were processed with SOAPnuke, discarding reads with adapters, uncalled bases, mean Phred below 15, or no exact constant-primer or identifier match. COPE v1.2.5 was used to merge high-quality paired reads, and clonotypes were defined as unique nucleotide sequences. MiTCR v1.1 was used to align the clonotypes against IMGT TRBV, TRBD and TRBJ reference segments. The analysis included only V-J combinations with a frequency above 0.0001, which together covered 98% to 99.2% of the repertoires. The TCS score was defined as the ratio of F50 (clonal expansion) to E x V (chaos), calculated using BLOSUM62-based TCRdist between CDR3 peptides within each V-J. Welch's t-statistics and random forest reduced roughly 500 V-J features to around 14, which were used in a naive Bayes classifier (R e1071). TCRdb cleaned the public reads at Q25 with fastp, built clones with MiXCR and kept in-frame beta chains. Every distinct CDR3 protein forms one entry, paired with its most common genes and DNA. TCRdb's processing, not the study's, gives the V and J calls here. Recorded for this sample are fewer than 400,000 distinct CDR3 sequences; roughly 25% of them occurred a single time. Of the sample, about 73% falls within the top ten clones.

The CDR1 and CDR2 encoded by the germline V gene are KGHSH and LQKENI. The CDR3 goes from the cysteine to the phenylalanine over 12 residues. Of the read, only the CDR3 DNA is kept; its 36 bases are in frame from base 1. From V the trimming removes 2 bases and from J it removes 11 bases, while the gene matches leave 3 bases of the junction unaccounted for. Overall study results and their limits: A model built on a 13 V-J signature distinguished ophthalmopathy from stable hyperthyroidism, reaching about 89% sensitivity and under 84% specificity in cross-validation and 80%/75% in testing. Blood samples also contained most of the expanded thyroid clonotypes (frequency above 0.001), which suggests that blood repertoires may reflect thyroid immune responses. No statistical method was used to fix the sample size in advance, and group allocation was not hidden from the investigators. In validation, progression to ophthalmopathy was predicted by the model with more than 65% sensitivity and 72.22% specificity, a median of about 6.4 months before onset.

Only a few counts were recorded for this clonotype. The specificity of this receptor is unknown. The record has no base qualities; no much larger clone is one base away. Stable Graves' hyperthyroidism was defined as the absence of progression to ophthalmopathy over 18 months of follow-up. Hyperthyroidism patients were aged 18 to 65 years and newly diagnosed, with disease duration of less than 2 months. Patients with uncontrolled infections, other autoimmune diseases, pregnancy or lactation were excluded. Clinical symptoms, serum thyroxine and TRAb, thyroid ultrasound, and orbital computed tomography formed the basis for the diagnoses. Ficoll-Paque density gradient centrifugation was used to isolate PBMCs from approximately 10 ml of fresh peripheral blood. Total RNA was extracted using Trizol reagent, and RNA quality was assessed on an Agilent 2100 Bioanalyzer.

Recombination linked TRBV18 to TRBJ2-3; 8 nucleotides in the junction match TRBD2. This TCR was sampled from a man aged 50 to 59 with Graves' hyperthyroidism. The specimen sequenced was blood. The sequenced DNA: TGTGCCAGCTCACCAGTAAGCGGGGGGCAGTATTTT. Its amino acids are CASSPVSGGQYF.